The clone carrying this T cell receptor beta chain ranks as large. No antigen is known for it. The CDR3 has 14 amino acids. Germline lookup yields CDR1 MRHNA and CDR2 SNTAGT. Trimming took 4 bases from V and 3 from J; bases not matched to a gene: 0. The data originate from a study of T cell responses to AZD1222 COVID-19 vaccine. Study-wide findings and caveats: Regions 160-218 and 743-854 dominated among vaccine-associated CD4 TCRs spanning spike. White British people made up most donors, females outnumbered males, and clonal diversity was possibly underestimated. The study found Spike-specific TCR breadth and depth rose after two AZD1222 doses.

Assay: immunoSEQ multiplex PCR; the TCRdb copy retains only in-frame clones and omits some. The sample consists of fewer than 140,000 clones, about 90% of them appearing once. This receptor was obtained from an adult who received the AZD1222 COVID-19 vaccine. The sample in question was peripheral blood, obtained 28 days after the second AZD1222 dose. The V gene is TRBV6-4, the J gene TRBJ2-2; TRBD1 matches at 9 bases. CDR3 DNA: TGTGCCAGCAGTGGGACAGGGGACACCGGGGAGCTGTTTTTT. This codes for CASSGTGDTGELFF.